This is a list of T cell receptor beta chains from one sample in a study of blood T cells in healthy people across ages. TCRdb itself ran the 5' RACE reads through MiXCR, one entry per CDR3 protein. The table has some 1,800,000 distinct CDR3 sequences, about two fifths seen once. The sample comprised blood. Source of these receptors: a human donor in good health. The conserved cysteine and the conserved F or W are not part of the CDR3 here.

>12|TRBV11-2
ASSFGTAKNEQF
>15|TRBV13
ASSLGTGTGAWTEAF
>12|TRBV9
ASSVAGCPYEQY
>15|TRBV7-6
ASSSGARGQGLYGYT
>14|TRBV12-3/TRBV12-4
ASSLGAGGPINIQY
>13|TRBV27
ASSLSDSTFYDYT
>11|TRBV29-1
SVSSSGAFEQY
>13|TRBV12-3/TRBV12-4
ASRPGGGSNQPQH
>14|TRBV7-8
ASSHGEAGIYNEQF
>12|TRBV7-7
ASSAGLGDYEQY
>13|TRBV7-3
ASSFSSGGWNEQF
>13|TRBV25-1
ASSEYIGVDLGYT
>11|TRBV7-6
ASSHDRDYGYT
>12|TRBV29-1
SVTGQISTDTQY
>13|TRBV6-2/TRBV6-3
ASSYITGGNSPLH
>15|TRBV14
ASSQVGGLAGLETQY
>13|TRBV5-1
ASSLNSGGGYEQY
>12|TRBV2
ASNVQGSQGTQY
>11|TRBV7-2
ASSIRAVGELF
>13|TRBV7-8
ASSLRYTATDTQY
>11|TRBV20-1
SARDLGEQPQH
>12|TRBV3-1
ASSQGEHQETQY
>12|TRBV7-9
ASSIQDSTYEQY
>14|TRBV5-1
ASSLDRGFFTDTQY
>12|TRBV11-3
ASSLGRGKDTQY
>13|TRBV3-1
ASSQNVGNGGEQY
>13|TRBV10-3
AIRAGGALEETQY
>13|TRBV24-1
ATSFLDRVNYGYT
>10|TRBV15
ATQEGEETQY
>11|TRBV12-3/TRBV12-4
ASSLDVARRQY
>12|TRBV24-1
ATSDLDSSYGYT
>12|TRBV29-1
SVVSGLHRPEAF
>12|TRBV6-2/TRBV6-3
ASTKTGRSTEAF
>14|TRBV7-2
ASSYKSGQGNNEQY
>12|TRBV5-1
ASSSGLELETQY
>11|TRBV20-1
SASSPASYEQY
>13|TRBV20-1
SARDPSSSTDTQY
>11|TRBV7-3
ASSLASGQEAF
>13|TRBV7-3
ASSKGTATNYGYT
>13|TRBV7-2
ASSLHLRISTEAF
>14|TRBV25-1
ASSEFGQGNTGELF
>15|TRBV10-3
ATGPASAGEGKETQY
>11|TRBV5-1
ASSLLLNNEQF
>10|TRBV15
ATSRKNYGYT
>14|TRBV5-1
ASSLVGAGGLDEQF
>14|TRBV7-9
ASSYTGTGGGYEAF
>11|TRBV9
ASSAAGGTEAF
>12|TRBV2
ASSELGSHGKRF
>12|TRBV5-8
ASSLVGYNSPLH
>15|TRBV4-2
ASSQDTAGNTNYGYT
>14|TRBV28
ASGPPRGGLNYGYT
>11|TRBV29-1
SVGTAGGTEAF
>14|TRBV4-1
ASSQGCRRRDYGYT